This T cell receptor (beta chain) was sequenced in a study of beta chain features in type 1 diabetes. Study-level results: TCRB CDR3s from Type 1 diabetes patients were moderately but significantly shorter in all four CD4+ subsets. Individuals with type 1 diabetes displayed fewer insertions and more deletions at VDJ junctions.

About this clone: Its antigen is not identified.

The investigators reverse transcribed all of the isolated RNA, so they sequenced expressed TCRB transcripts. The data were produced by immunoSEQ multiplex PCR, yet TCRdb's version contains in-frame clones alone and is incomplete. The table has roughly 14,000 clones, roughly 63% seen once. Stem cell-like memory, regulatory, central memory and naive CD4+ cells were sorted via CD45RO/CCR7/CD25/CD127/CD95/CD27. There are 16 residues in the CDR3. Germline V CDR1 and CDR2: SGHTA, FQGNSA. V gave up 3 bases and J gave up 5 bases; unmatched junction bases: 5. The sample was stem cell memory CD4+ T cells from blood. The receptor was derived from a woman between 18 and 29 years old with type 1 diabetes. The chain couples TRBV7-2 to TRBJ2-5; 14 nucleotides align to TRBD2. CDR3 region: CASSLTSGGAGETQYF. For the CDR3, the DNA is TGTGCCAGCAGCTTGACTAGCGGGGGGGCCGGGGAGACCCAGTACTTC.